The 32 T cell receptor beta chains reported below all come from one sample, sequenced in a study of T cell responses to AZD1222 COVID-19 vaccine. Profiled with immunoSEQ multiplex PCR; TCRdb holds only in-frame clones, not every one. The sample shows about 120,000 clones, 70% to 90% of them seen only once. The sample in question was peripheral blood, obtained on day 0 of AZD1222 vaccination. These receptors were collected from an adult in good health.

This rearrangement joins TRBV7-9 to TRBJ2-5, with TRBD2 identical over 8 bases. This CDR3 has 14 residues. Trimming at V came to 4 bases and at J to 1 base, leaving 2 bases not matched to a gene. Germline CDR1 is SEHNR and CDR2 is FQNEAQ (reference sequence). DNA of the CDR3: TGTGCCAGCAGCTCGGGAGGGCCCCAAGAGACCCAGTACTTC. It codes for CASSSGGPQETQYF.

This chain links TRBV19 with TRBJ1-1; D unresolved. Between the trimmed V and J ends, which lost 1 base and 8 bases, there was a span of 8 bases. The V gene's germline CDR1 is LNHDA and CDR2 SQIVND (reference sequence). The CDR3 runs 12 residues. CDR3 bases: TGTGCCAGTAGTATAGGTGGGCTGGAAGCTTTCTTT. As protein: CASSIGGLEAFF.

The chain employs TRBV7-3 and TRBJ2-2; D is possibly TRBD1 or TRBD2 (5 bases each). The CDR3 has 16 residues. The V end was cut by 5 bases, the J end by 5 bases, with 18 bases between. Germline lookup yields CDR1 SGHTA and CDR2 FQGTGA. The DNA for the CDR3 is TGTGCCAGCAGCAAGAGTGGGGGTGGGGTAACCGGGGAGCTGTTTTTT. It specifies CASSKSGGGVTGELFF.

The CDR3 region has the DNA TGTGCCAGCAGCCGGACAGGGTTCACTGAAGCTTTCTTT. This codes for CASSRTGFTEAFF. The genes are TRBV7-9 and TRBJ1-1, with TRBD1 identical over 8 bases. V lost 5 bases, J lost 4 bases, and 3 bases stayed unmatched. CDR3 length: 13 amino acids. Germline CDR1 is SEHNR and CDR2 is FQNEAQ (reference sequence).

Within the sample, this clone is medium-sized (0.01 to 0.1%). The chain has TRBV6-1 and TRBJ1-1; D perhaps matches TRBD1 (5 bases). V was trimmed by 3 bases and J by 1 base, leaving 6 bases between them. This CDR3 is built from 13 residues. Germline CDR1 MNHNS, CDR2 SASEGT. The CDR3 here is CASSDRENTEAFF. The CDR3 DNA is TGTGCCAGCAGTGACAGGGAGAACACTGAAGCTTTCTTT.

This chain links TRBV27 with TRBJ2-6; D is unclear. Per the germline V gene, CDR1 is MNHEY and CDR2 is SMNVEV (reference sequence). V lost 0 bases and J lost 2, with 8 bases in between. This CDR3 is built from 16 residues. CDR3 amino acids: CASSLSAAPGANVLTF. The CDR3 region has the DNA TGTGCCAGCAGTTTATCCGCGGCACCTGGGGCCAACGTCCTGACTTTC.

The V call is TRBV10-1, the J call TRBJ1-6; TRBD1 is a possible D gene (6 bases). The V gene lost 4 bases and the J gene lost 7 bases, with 8 bases spanning the gap. Per the germline V gene, CDR1 is WNHNN and CDR2 is SYGVQD (reference sequence). CDR3 size: 13 residues. CDR3 amino acids: CASSVQGNSPLHF. CDR3 coding DNA: TGCGCCAGCAGTGTACAGGGAAATTCACCCCTCCACTTT.

The chain carries TRBV7-9 and TRBJ1-2, with D perhaps matching TRBD1 (6 bases). Germline V gives CDR1 SEHNR, CDR2 FQNEAQ (reference sequence). V was trimmed by 5 bases and J by 2 bases, leaving 9 bases between them. The CDR3 totals 13 residues. The CDR3: CASSRTGNYGYTF. For the CDR3, the DNA is TGTGCCAGCAGCCGAACAGGGAACTATGGCTACACCTTC.

The gene calls are TRBV5-6 and TRBJ2-5; 7 bases match TRBD2. The CDR3 runs to 16 residues. V lost 0 bases, J lost 2 bases, and 7 bases stayed unmatched. Germline assignment: CDR1 SGHDT and CDR2 YYEEEE. For the CDR3, the DNA is TGTGCCAGCAGCTTGGCTGGACTAGTTAAACAAGAGACCCAGTACTTC. Its translation: CASSLAGLVKQETQYF.

The chain links TRBV11-2 to TRBJ1-4; D is perhaps TRBD1 (5 bases). Germline lookup yields CDR1 SGHAT and CDR2 FQNNGV. There are 15 residues in the CDR3. The germline V and J ends were trimmed by 2 bases and 6 bases, with 13 bases remaining between them. CDR3 DNA sequence: TGTGCCAGCAGCTTAAATCGACAGCCCGATGAAAAACTGTTTTTT. Translating it yields CASSLNRQPDEKLFF.

V is TRBV9 and J is TRBJ2-7; the match to TRBD1 covers 9 bases. The ends lost 4 bases at V and 0 bases at J; junction bases unmatched: 8. This CDR3 spans 16 amino acids. Germline assignment: CDR1 SGDLS and CDR2 YYNGEE. CDR3 in amino acids: CASSPTGGGPSYEQYF. Written as DNA, the CDR3 is TGTGCCAGCAGCCCGACAGGGGGAGGCCCCTCCTACGAGCAGTACTTC.

The chain links TRBV6-6 to TRBJ1-2, with TRBD1 identical over 10 bases. Germline assignment: CDR1 MNHNY and CDR2 SVGAGI (reference sequence). Trimming removed 4 bases from V and 8 bases from J; junction bases left unmatched: 13. The CDR3 runs 16 residues. The CDR3 loop is CASSLSPGQGLVGYTF. CDR3 DNA sequence: TGTGCCAGCAGTTTATCACCGGGACAGGGGTTGGTGGGCTACACCTTC.

The gene calls are TRBV9 and TRBJ2-7; TRBD2 might be the D (6 bases). V was clipped by 0 bases and J by 5 bases, with 15 bases between them. CDR1 and CDR2 from the germline V gene are SGDLS and YYNGEE. The CDR3 spans 15 residues. The DNA of the CDR3 is TGTGCCAGCAGCGTAGGGGGCGGGGAGTCGGACGAGCAGTACTTC. Translated, it gives CASSVGGGESDEQYF.

The genes are TRBV5-8 and TRBJ1-4, with TRBD1 as a possible D gene (5 bases). V lost 10 bases, J lost 14 bases, and 21 bases lay in between. The CDR3 runs to 12 residues. Germline CDR1 is SGHTS and CDR2 is YDEGEE. CDR3 sequence reads: CALGPGPRWLFF. The CDR3 nucleotides read TGTGCCTTGGGGCCGGGCCCTAGATGGCTGTTTTTT.

This clone was seen a handful of times. The chain links TRBV4-3 to TRBJ2-5, with D tentatively TRBD1 (5 bases). V lost 0 bases to trimming and J lost 3 bases, with 11 bases between them. The CDR3 contains 15 residues. Germline CDR1 and CDR2: LGHNA and YSLEER. The CDR3 DNA reads as TGCGCCAGCAGCCAAGAGGGGCAGGACGAAGAGACCCAGTACTTC. Translated: CASSQEGQDEETQYF.

The chain recombines TRBV12-3 or TRBV12-4 with TRBJ2-1; 7 bases fit TRBD1. The CDR3 runs 13 residues. After removal of 6 bases from V and 6 bases from J, the junction contained 5 bases not matched to a gene. The CDR3 nucleotides read TGTGCCAGCAGCTCGGGACAGCTCAATGAGCAGTTCTTC. It encodes CASSSGQLNEQFF.

On this clone itself: The sample carries other DNA sequences with the same CDR3. The rearrangement links TRBV18 to TRBJ2-7; D unresolved. Germline V CDR1 and CDR2: KGHSH, LQKENI. CDR3 length equals 13 residues. V gave up 0 bases and J gave up 1 base, with 4 bases separating them. The CDR3 DNA is TGTGCCAGCTCACCACCTGGTTCCTACGAGCAGTACTTC. This gives the protein CASSPPGSYEQYF.

This clone has just one count. The genes are TRBV7-9 and TRBJ1-1; D not certain. In germline, CDR1 is SEHNR, CDR2 FQNEAQ (reference sequence). CDR3 size: 17 residues. V was clipped by 3 bases and J by 0 bases, with 17 bases between them. Here the CDR3 DNA reads TGTGCCAGCAGCTTTGATGTGCAGAAAGGAATGAACACTGAAGCTTTCTTT. Translation: CASSFDVQKGMNTEAFF.

This chain links TRBV11-2 with TRBJ2-5; D unclear. The CDR3 loop spans 14 amino acids. Trimming shortened V by 7 bases and J by 1 base, and 13 bases separated the two germline ends. CDR1 is SGHAT and CDR2 is FQNNGV in the germline V gene. The CDR3 DNA follows: TGTGCCAGCACCCCAGGTTACAGCCAAGAGACCCAGTACTTC. Its translation: CASTPGYSQETQYF.

This clone was detected many times. This rearrangement joins TRBV19 to TRBJ1-5; D remains unclear. Germline V gives CDR1 LNHDA, CDR2 SQIVND (reference sequence). CDR3 length: 14 residues. Between the trimmed V and J ends, which lost 2 bases and 3 bases, there was a span of 8 bases. The CDR3 sequence is CASSIPAYNQPQHF. CDR3 in DNA: TGTGCCAGTAGTATACCCGCATACAATCAGCCCCAGCATTTT.

The V gene is TRBV12-3 or TRBV12-4, the J gene TRBJ1-2; TRBD1 aligns across 8 bases. Trimming took 3 bases from V and 6 from J; bases not matched to a gene: 3. The CDR3 runs to 13 residues. CDR3 nucleotides: TGTGCCAGCAGTTTCCAGGGGGCTGATGGCTACACCTTC. This codes for CASSFQGADGYTF.

As concerns this clone: One end of the junction does not line up with germline, which may come from a read error. The chain combines TRBV7-7 with TRBJ2-5; TRBD1 matches at 12 bases. CDR3 size: 15 residues. The germline CDR1 and CDR2 sequences are SSHAT and FNYEAQ (reference sequence). Written as DNA, the CDR3 is TGTGCTAGCAGCCCCGGGGACAGGGGGCGGGAGACCCAGTACTTC. Protein: CASSPGDRGRETQYF.

This rearrangement joins TRBV6-5 to TRBJ1-2; D might be TRBD1 (6 bases). Trimming pared 6 bases from V and 4 bases from J, leaving 15 bases between. CDR3 length: 14 amino acids. Germline values: CDR1 MNHEY, CDR2 SVGAGI. CDR3 loop: CASRKPQGFYGYTF. CDR3 bases: TGTGCCAGCAGAAAACCACAGGGTTTCTATGGCTACACCTTC.

This clone came up once. J is TRBJ1-6 and V is TRBV24-1, with TRBD1 matching 7 bases. V shed 2 bases and J 6 bases; nucleotides not matched to a gene: 3. The CDR3 contains 15 residues. Per the germline V gene, CDR1 is KGHDR and CDR2 is SFDVKD. CDR3: CATSDSKGANSPLHF. CDR3 coding DNA: TGTGCCACCAGTGATTCTAAGGGGGCTAATTCACCCCTCCACTTT.

This clone was detected once. The V and J genes are TRBV29-1 and TRBJ1-5; D is unresolved. The CDR3 has 12 amino acids. Trimming left V 4 bases short and J 2 bases short, with 6 bases between. The germline gives CDR1 SQVTM, CDR2 ANQGSEA. The CDR3 nucleotides are TGCAGCGTTGCGGAGGGCAATCAGCCCCAGCATTTT. Protein product: CSVAEGNQPQHF.

J is TRBJ2-7 and V is TRBV19; possibly TRBD2 for D (5 bases). V lost 5 bases, J lost 4 bases, and 15 bases lay in between. Germline V gene sequence: CDR1 LNHDA, CDR2 SQIVND (reference sequence). The CDR3 is 14 residues long. The CDR3 loop reads CASSPDSFKYEQYF. The CDR3 DNA is TGTGCCAGTAGTCCGGACTCTTTCAAGTACGAGCAGTACTTC.

This rearrangement joins TRBV3-1 (or the pseudogene TRBV3-2) to TRBJ1-3; D is ambiguous. Trimming took off 4 bases at V and 0 bases at J, with 7 bases between the two ends. The CDR3 consists of 14 residues. Looked up from germline, CDR1 is LGHDT and CDR2 is YNNKEL (reference sequence). The CDR3 sequence is CASSPTSSGNTIYF. CDR3 nucleotides: TGTGCCAGCAGCCCTACTTCCTCTGGAAACACCATATATTTT.

This chain uses TRBV5-5 with TRBJ1-1, with D perhaps TRBD1 (6 bases). V was clipped by 4 bases and J by 3 bases, with 10 bases between them. The germline CDR1 and CDR2 sequences are SGHKS and YYEKEE (reference sequence). The CDR3 is 13 residues long. CDR3 nucleotides: TGTGCCAGCAGCGGAACAGGGCACACTGAAGCTTTCTTT. As protein: CASSGTGHTEAFF.

This rearrangement joins TRBV25-1 to TRBJ1-4; D gene ambiguous. Germline V gene lookup returns CDR1 MGHDK and CDR2 SYGVNS. Trimming stripped 4 bases from V and 3 bases from J, with 9 bases between. The length of the CDR3 is 14 residues. The CDR3 sequence: CASSGPIANEKLFF. The CDR3 bases are TGTGCCAGCAGTGGCCCTATTGCTAATGAAAAACTGTTTTTT.

This clone occurred once. The CDR3 bases are TGTGCCAGCAGTCAGGGACAGACCGCTTATGGCTACACCTTC. It specifies CASSQGQTAYGYTF. The V gene is TRBV6-5, the J gene TRBJ1-2, with 7 bases fitting TRBD1. J gave up 5 bases and V 5 bases, and 8 bases lay outside the gene matches. The CDR3 sequence is 14 residues long. Germline V CDR1 and CDR2: MNHEY, SVGAGI.

This clone has a single count. The chain carries TRBV19 and TRBJ2-7; 12 bases fit TRBD1. The trim removed 8 bases at V and 6 bases at J, leaving 11 bases unmatched. Germline values: CDR1 LNHDA, CDR2 SQIVND (reference sequence). CDR3 length: 15 amino acids. The CDR3: CASSKGGTGGREQYF. The CDR3 DNA sequence: TGTGCCAGTTCCAAAGGGGGGACAGGGGGCCGCGAGCAGTACTTC.

The chain recombines TRBV19 with TRBJ1-2, with 7 bases that match TRBD1. Germline CDR1 LNHDA, CDR2 SQIVND (reference sequence). Germline trimming cut 4 bases from V and 13 bases from J; bases unmatched to any gene: 12. The CDR3 has 13 amino acids. The CDR3 DNA is TGTGCCAGTAGTAGGCGTCGAACAGGGGTTTTCACCTTC. Amino acids: CASSRRRTGVFTF. The full variable domain, completed using reference TRBV19 and TRBJ1-2, is DGGITQSPKYLFRKEGQNVTLSCEQNLNHDAMYWYRQDPGQGLRLIYYSQIVNDFQKGDIAEGYSVSREKKESFPLTVTSAQKNPTAFYLCASSRRRTGVFTFGSGTRLTVV.